This TCR beta chain is from a study of OX40 agonist ivuxolimab in advanced cancers. In the study overall: The dose-escalation group included hepatocellular carcinoma, melanoma, renal cell carcinoma and head and neck cancer. Three individuals attained partial responses, comprising one hepatocellular carcinoma case and two cutaneous melanoma cases. The study's findings and limits: No determination was made of the antigen specificity of the expanded peripheral T cells.

Remarks on this clone: Antigen unknown.

In germline, CDR1 is SGHAT, CDR2 FQNNGV. V lost 4 bases to trimming and J lost 14 bases; unmatched junction nucleotides: 5. This CDR3 is 13 amino acids long. Some clones are missing from TCRdb's copy, which holds only in-frame ones; the method was immunoSEQ multiplex PCR. The sample lists 24,000 or so clones, 85% to 90% occurring once. This TCR was recovered from an adult with an advanced solid tumor such as melanoma, head and neck, liver or kidney cancer. Source: CD4+ or CD8+ T cells sorted from blood, taken in a trial of the OX40 agonist ivuxolimab. This rearrangement joins TRBV11-2 to TRBJ2-1; 13 bases line up with TRBD2. CDR3 sequence (DNA): TGTGCCAGCAGCTCACTAGCGGGGGGGCGGAAGTTCTTC. This codes for CASSSLAGGRKFF.